This T cell receptor beta chain was found in a study of blood T cells in healthy people across ages. For the study at large: Using template switching, researchers captured about one barcoded beta molecule for each two T cells.

Study-wide findings and caveats: No conclusive comparison of naive versus antigen-experienced cells was possible with unsorted PBMCs. Naive T cell percentage showed a strong correlation with TCR beta diversity.

Primers used in a second PCR of roughly 7 to 11 cycles were a sample-barcoded 5' primer and a J-beta primer mix. TCRdb re-called the 5' RACE reads through MiXCR, storing one row per CDR3 protein. The profile shows 1.5 million to 2 million distinct CDR3 sequences, 28% of them singletons. Remarks on this clonotype: Antigen: not known. Relative to the germline gene, one junction end is altered; a read error may explain this.

Total RNA extracted from each sample amounted to at least 5.5 micrograms. The sequenced material came from blood. The receptor was isolated from a woman in her 30s in good health.

Written as DNA, the CDR3 is TGCAGTGTCCCGACTAGCGGGAAGCAAGGGACCCAGTACTTC. This translates into CSVPTSGKQGTQYF. The chain has TRBV20-1 and TRBJ2-5, with TRBD2 matching over 11 bases. Germline-derived CDR1 and CDR2 are DFQATT and SNEGSKA (reference sequence). This CDR3 has 14 residues.